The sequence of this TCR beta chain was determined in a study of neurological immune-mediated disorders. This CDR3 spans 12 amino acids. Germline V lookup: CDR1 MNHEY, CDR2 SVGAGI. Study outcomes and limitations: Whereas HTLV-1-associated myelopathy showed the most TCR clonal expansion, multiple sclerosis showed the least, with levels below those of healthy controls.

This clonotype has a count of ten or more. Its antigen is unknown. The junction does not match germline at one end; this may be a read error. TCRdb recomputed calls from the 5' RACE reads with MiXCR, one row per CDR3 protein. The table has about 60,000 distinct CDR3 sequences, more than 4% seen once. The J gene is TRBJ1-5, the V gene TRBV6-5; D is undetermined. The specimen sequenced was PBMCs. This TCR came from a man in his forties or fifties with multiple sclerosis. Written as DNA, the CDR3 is TGTGCCAGCAGTGCGACATCTCAGCCCCAGAATTTT. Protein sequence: CASSATSQPQNF.